These 3 T cell receptor beta chains were sequenced from one sample in a study of T cells in Graves' hyperthyroidism and ophthalmopathy. The source material, RNA transcripts, was used to amplify TCR beta CDR3 regions. Carried out on the TCR CDR3, a first-round RT-PCR used the HTBI primer set. MiXCR was run by TCRdb on the multiplex PCR reads, yielding one entry per CDR3 protein. The repertoire holds about half a million distinct CDR3 sequences, with roughly 22% as singletons. The sample comprised blood. The source is a woman in her seventies with Graves' ophthalmopathy.

This rearrangement joins TRBV7-8 to TRBJ1-4, with 8 bases aligning to TRBD1. Losses at the gene ends were 1 base for V and 8 bases for J; bases not matched to a gene: 3. Germline CDR1 is SGHVS and CDR2 is FQNEAQ. The CDR3 loop spans 14 amino acids. In DNA form, the CDR3 reads TGTGCCAGCAGCTTAGGACAGGGGTTGGAAAAACTGTTTTTT. Translation: CASSLGQGLEKLFF.

This clonotype was counted between two and nine times. The chain employs TRBV7-3 and TRBJ2-1; 12 bases align to TRBD2. V lost 5 bases and J lost 2; bases outside the gene matches: 4. Germline V lookup: CDR1 SGHTA, CDR2 FQGTGA. CDR3 length: 16 amino acids. Written as DNA, the CDR3 is TGTGCCAGCAGCCCACTAGCGGGAGGCCCCTACAATGAGCAGTTCTTC. Amino acid sequence: CASSPLAGGPYNEQFF.

In regard to this clonotype: One end of the junction is discordant with germline, which a read error may explain. This chain connects TRBV20-1 to TRBJ2-5; TRBD1 matches 7 bases. From germline, CDR1 is DFQATT and CDR2 SNEGSKA (reference sequence). The CDR3 has 12 amino acids. CDR3 amino acids: CSAPRGTEAQYF. The CDR3 region has the DNA TGCAGTGCTCCCAGGGGGACAGAGGCCCAGTACTTC.